This T cell receptor beta chain is drawn from a study of early T cells in non-severe SARS-CoV-2 infection. Background on the study: Sequencing was performed on bulk RNA from unsorted whole blood, leaving chains unpaired. Study-level findings and limits: Matching with VDJdb favored anti-spike CD8 responses (missing private and CD4 specificities).

This clonotype was detected a few times. The target antigen is unknown. Unique molecular identifiers were affixed to single, distinct cDNA molecules. Using its own MiXCR run on the 5' RACE reads, TCRdb lists one record per CDR3 protein. Of some 70,000 distinct CDR3 sequences in the sample, about 10% are singletons; the top ten hold around 5.5%. The sample was whole blood. This sequence originates from an adult who was a healthcare worker with PCR-confirmed SARS-CoV-2 infection or an uninfected control (not recorded which).

The CDR3, as DNA: TGTGCCAGCTCACCAAGGCAGGGGGCGCGGAACACTGAAGCTTTCTTT. Its protein product is CASSPRQGARNTEAFF. The chain recombines TRBV18 with TRBJ1-1; 8 nucleotides align to TRBD1. CDR3 length equals 16 residues. V shed 2 bases, J shed 1 base, and the junction held 6 bases outside the gene matches. Germline lookup yields CDR1 KGHSH and CDR2 LQKENI.